Presented here are 29 T cell receptor beta chains from one specimen sequenced in a study of blood T cell repertoires in COVID-19. TCRdb's copy holds only in-frame clones and misses some; the assay was immunoSEQ multiplex PCR. Of more than 95,000 clones in the sample, more than 70% were seen once. The sample was peripheral blood. These receptor sequences come from a woman older than 75 with acute or convalescent COVID-19.

The rearrangement links TRBV18 to TRBJ2-3, with 11 bases matching TRBD1. Germline CDR1 and CDR2: KGHSH and LQKENI. The CDR3 spans 15 residues. With V trimmed by 5 bases and J by 4 bases, 5 bases remained unmatched. The CDR3 sequence: CASSWDRGSSDTQYF. The CDR3 coding sequence is TGTGCCAGCTCATGGGACAGGGGGTCCTCAGATACGCAGTATTTT.

The V call is TRBV7-3, the J call TRBJ1-1, with D possibly being TRBD1 (6 bases). The CDR3 runs to 13 residues. The germline CDR1 and CDR2 sequences are SGHTA and FQGTGA. V was pared by 3 bases and J by 4 bases, with 9 bases between. The CDR3 DNA follows: TGTGCCAGCAGCTTGGGACACGTCACTGAAGCTTTCTTT. The encoded protein is CASSLGHVTEAFF.

V is TRBV27 and J is TRBJ2-7; 13 bases agree with TRBD2. The J segment lost 4 bases and the V segment lost 5 bases, leaving 5 bases of the junction unmatched. Germline-derived CDR1 and CDR2 are MNHEY and SMNVEV (reference sequence). This CDR3 is 15 amino acids long. CDR3 nucleotides: TGTGCCAGCAGTAAACTAGCGGGGGGGCTTTACGAGCAGTACTTC. Translating gives CASSKLAGGLYEQYF.

This clone was observed a few times. This chain connects TRBV15 to TRBJ1-1; D gene unclear. V was shortened by 0 bases and J by 5 bases, with 13 bases between the two germline ends. Germline CDR1 and CDR2: LNHNV and YYDKDF (reference sequence). The CDR3 contains 15 residues. The CDR3 loop reads CATSRDKYGRTEAFF. CDR3 in DNA: TGTGCCACCAGCAGAGATAAGTACGGCAGGACTGAAGCTTTCTTT.

This clone has more than one count but fewer than ten. The gene calls are TRBV27 and TRBJ1-4; D unclear. The germline V and J ends were trimmed by 8 bases and 4 bases, with 14 bases remaining between them. Looked up from germline, CDR1 is MNHEY and CDR2 is SMNVEV (reference sequence). The CDR3 covers 14 residues. The CDR3 protein is CASRPMELNEKLFF. CDR3 bases: TGTGCCAGCCGACCGATGGAGCTTAATGAAAAACTGTTTTTT.

A remark on this clone: Other DNA sequences in this specimen translate into the identical CDR3. V and J are TRBV6-5 and TRBJ1-5; D perhaps matches TRBD1 (6 bases). Trimming took off 4 bases at V and 1 base at J, with 8 bases between the two ends. Germline V gene sequence: CDR1 MNHEY, CDR2 SVGAGI. The CDR3 covers 14 residues. The DNA of the CDR3 is TGTGCCAGCAGTTTAGGACAGAGCAATCAGCCCCAGCATTTT. Encoded protein: CASSLGQSNQPQHF.

This sequence joins TRBV6-1 and TRBJ1-1; D gene uncertain. The CDR3 contains 13 residues. V gave up 1 base and J gave up 1 base, with 4 bases separating them. Germline CDR1 MNHNS, CDR2 SASEGT. The CDR3 DNA is TGTGCCAGCAGTGAAGTCGGGAACACTGAAGCTTTCTTT. Its translation is CASSEVGNTEAFF.

This chain joins TRBV11-2 and TRBJ2-3, with D possibly matching TRBD2 (5 bases). The germline gives CDR1 SGHAT, CDR2 FQNNGV. Trimming cost V 3 bases and J 6 bases, with 16 bases left between them. The CDR3 totals 15 residues. The CDR3 DNA follows: TGTGCCAGCAGCTTTAGCGCCCCCCGCCAGGATACGCAGTATTTT. Encoded protein: CASSFSAPRQDTQYF.

The chain joins TRBV5-1 to TRBJ2-7, with D possibly TRBD2 on 7 matching bases. The CDR3 length is 18 residues. CDR1 is SGHRS and CDR2 is YFSETQ in the germline V gene. Trimming took off 6 bases at V and 0 bases at J, with 25 bases between the two ends. DNA of the CDR3: TGCGCCAGCACCATCACCCCATCTACGGGGGGCGCCTCCTACGAGCAGTACTTC. Translating it yields CASTITPSTGGASYEQYF.

The chain combines TRBV5-8 with TRBJ2-1, with D possibly matching TRBD2 (5 bases). Germline V gene lookup returns CDR1 SGHTS and CDR2 YDEGEE. Trimming cost V 4 bases and J 10 bases, with 9 bases left between them. CDR3 size: 11 residues. The CDR3 nucleotides are TGTGCCAGCAGCGGAACTAGGGAGCAGTTCTTC. The encoded protein is CASSGTREQFF.

The chain links TRBV18 to TRBJ2-1; the D is unclear. From germline, CDR1 is KGHSH and CDR2 LQKENI. Trimming stripped 3 bases from V and 5 bases from J, with 8 bases between. The CDR3 has 13 amino acids. The CDR3 DNA reads as TGTGCCAGCTCACCGAGTCTTGACAATGAGCAGTTCTTC. It specifies CASSPSLDNEQFF.

The table lists this clone with a count of one. The rearrangement links TRBV5-6 to TRBJ2-5; the D gene is possibly TRBD1 (6 bases). The V end lost 0 bases, the J end lost 3 bases, and 9 bases lay between the germline ends. Germline V CDR1 and CDR2: SGHDT, YYEEEE. CDR3 size: 14 residues. CDR3 residues: CASSLDRAEETQYF. The CDR3 coding sequence is TGTGCCAGCAGCTTGGACAGGGCCGAAGAGACCCAGTACTTC.

This rearrangement joins TRBV28 to TRBJ1-1, with 7 nucleotides matching TRBD1. J lost 5 bases, V lost 2 bases, and 14 bases had no gene match. The CDR3 totals 17 residues. Germline V gene data show CDR1 as MDHEN and CDR2 as SYDVKM. The CDR3 loop is CASSLAGTVVKGTEAFF. The CDR3 DNA follows: TGTGCCAGCAGTTTAGCCGGGACAGTCGTAAAAGGAACTGAAGCTTTCTTT.

This chain's CDR3 is CASSSTGQPHDYGYTF. CDR3 nucleotides: TGTGCCAGCAGTAGTACAGGTCAGCCACACGACTATGGCTACACCTTC. The J gene is TRBJ1-2, the V gene TRBV27; D may be TRBD1 (5 bases). This CDR3 region has 16 residues. Trimming removed 5 bases from V and 3 bases from J, with 19 bases in between. From germline, CDR1 is MNHEY and CDR2 SMNVEV (reference sequence).

This chain uses TRBV4-1 with TRBJ1-6, with 8 bases identical to TRBD1. Looked up from germline, CDR1 is MGHRA and CDR2 is YSYEKL. The CDR3 runs 18 residues. J was trimmed by 0 bases and V by 0 bases; bases with no gene match: 4. The CDR3 nucleotides read TGCGCCAGCAGCCAAGAGACAGGGGCGAGCTCCTATAATTCACCCCTCCACTTT. It translates to CASSQETGASSYNSPLHF.

The CDR3 is CASRWPRTGELFF. Written as DNA, the CDR3 is TGTGCCAGTAGATGGCCTAGGACCGGGGAGCTGTTTTTT. The genes are TRBV19 and TRBJ2-2; unclear D gene. This CDR3 is 13 amino acids long. Trimming shortened V by 6 bases and J by 5 bases, and 10 bases separated the two germline ends. The germline CDR1 and CDR2 sequences are LNHDA and SQIVND (reference sequence). The complete variable domain, with remaining parts taken from reference TRBV19 and TRBJ2-2, reads DGGITQSPKYLFRKEGQNVTLSCEQNLNHDAMYWYRQDPGQGLRLIYYSQIVNDFQKGDIAEGYSVSREKKESFPLTVTSAQKNPTAFYLCASRWPRTGELFFGEGSRLTVL.

Here the CDR3 DNA reads TGTGCCAGCAGTGAATCCAGGGTCTCGGGCGGCAATCAGCCCCAGCATTTT. It specifies CASSESRVSGGNQPQHF. The gene calls are TRBV25-1 and TRBJ1-5; perhaps TRBD1 as D (5 bases). The V end was cut by 1 base, the J end by 2 bases, with 15 bases between. The length of the CDR3 is 17 residues. Germline V gives CDR1 MGHDK, CDR2 SYGVNS. Full variable domain (rest looked up from reference TRBV25-1 and TRBJ1-5): EADIYQTPRYLVIGTGKKITLECSQTMGHDKMYWYQQDPGMELHLIHYSYGVNSTEKGDLSSESTVSRIRTEHFPLTLESARPSHTSQYLCASSESRVSGGNQPQHFGDGTRLSIL.

CDR3 sequence reads: CAISDDGGQDYEQYF. CDR3 DNA: TGTGCCATCAGTGATGATGGGGGACAAGACTACGAGCAGTACTTC. The J gene is TRBJ2-7, the V gene TRBV10-3; possibly TRBD1 for D (6 bases). Germline CDR1 is ENHRY and CDR2 is SYGVKD. V was clipped by 3 bases and J by 3 bases, with 15 bases between them. The CDR3 consists of 15 residues.

This chain connects TRBV6-1 to TRBJ1-2; possible D gene TRBD1, 5 bases. The CDR3 runs 16 residues. The germline V gene encodes CDR1 MNHNS and CDR2 SASEGT. V lost 2 bases and J 8 bases, leaving 21 bases between the germline ends. In nucleotides, the CDR3 is TGTGCCAGCAGTGAATCCCCAGCCCAGGGTCGTGACGGCTACACCTTC. It specifies CASSESPAQGRDGYTF.

The CDR3 DNA follows: TGTGCCAGCAGTCGTCAGCGGGCCCTTGGCTACACCTTC. Protein sequence: CASSRQRALGYTF. The chain uses TRBV12-3 or TRBV12-4 and TRBJ1-2; unclear D gene. The CDR3 runs to 13 residues. Trimming shortened V by 5 bases and J by 7 bases, and 14 bases separated the two germline ends.

A remark on this clone: In the same sample, other DNA sequences code for this CDR3. V usage is TRBV9 and J usage is TRBJ1-1; no reliable D call. The germline V gene has CDR1 SGDLS and CDR2 YYNGEE. The length of the CDR3 is 12 residues. Trimming took 3 bases from V and 1 from J, leaving 4 bases between them. CDR3 sequence: CASSAQNTEAFF. The CDR3 nucleotides read TGTGCCAGCAGCGCCCAGAACACTGAAGCTTTCTTT.

V is TRBV24-1 and J is TRBJ2-1; no firm D call. Trimming took 4 bases from V and 4 from J, leaving 13 bases between them. The CDR3 contains 15 residues. Germline V lookup: CDR1 KGHDR, CDR2 SFDVKD. Here the CDR3 DNA reads TGTGCCACCAGTGAGTCCCTAGGAAATTACAATGAGCAGTTCTTC. It is translated as CATSESLGNYNEQFF.

The CDR3 loop reads CASSPWGRNYGYTF. Here the CDR3 DNA reads TGTGCCAGCAGCCCCTGGGGGCGAAACTATGGCTACACCTTC. The chain combines TRBV27 with TRBJ1-2, with D perhaps matching TRBD1 (6 bases). The CDR3 sequence is 14 residues long. The ends were cut back, 6 bases at V and 2 bases at J, with 13 bases in the middle. Germline assignment: CDR1 MNHEY and CDR2 SMNVEV (reference sequence).

The chain joins TRBV5-1 to TRBJ2-7; 7 bases fit TRBD1. The CDR3 is made up of 14 amino acids. Trimming took 4 bases from V and 5 from J; bases not matched to a gene: 9. Germline V gene data show CDR1 as SGHRS and CDR2 as YFSETQ. The CDR3: CASSQRDSYNEQYF. CDR3 sequence (DNA): TGCGCCAGCAGCCAGAGGGACAGTTATAACGAGCAGTACTTC.

This clone was picked up one time. The rearrangement links TRBV19 to TRBJ2-5; 7 positions agree with TRBD1. The CDR3 contains 13 residues. V was clipped by 6 bases and J by 5 bases; unmatched bases: 6. CDR1 and CDR2 from the germline V gene are LNHDA and SQIVND (reference sequence). The CDR3 bases are TGTGCCAGTAGCGACAGGGCAAAGGAGACCCAGTACTTC. Protein: CASSDRAKETQYF. Full variable domain (rest looked up from reference TRBV19 and TRBJ2-5): DGGITQSPKYLFRKEGQNVTLSCEQNLNHDAMYWYRQDPGQGLRLIYYSQIVNDFQKGDIAEGYSVSREKKESFPLTVTSAQKNPTAFYLCASSDRAKETQYFGPGTRLLVL.

The chain is built from TRBV21-1 and TRBJ1-5; the listed D gene, TRBD1, was not tested against the DNA. TRBV21-1 is a recognized pseudogene. This CDR3 is 19 amino acids long. CDR3 loop: CASSKREGQGERSNQPQHF. CDR3 in DNA: TGTGCCAGCAGCAAACGGGAGGGACAGGGAGAAAGGAGCAATCAGCCCCAGCATTTT.

The V gene is TRBV4-2, the J gene TRBJ1-4, with a weak D call TRBD1 (5 bases). V was cut by 2 bases and J by 5 bases, with 18 bases left in between. Germline V gene sequence: CDR1 LGHNA, CDR2 YNFKEQ. The CDR3 spans 17 residues. The DNA of the CDR3 is TGTGCCAGCAGCCAATTTGGCCTGGGGCAAAGAAATGAAAAACTGTTTTTT. Translating it yields CASSQFGLGQRNEKLFF.

In its sample, this clone was seen a few times. The gene calls are TRBV7-2 and TRBJ2-3; 13 positions match TRBD2. Trimming cost V 3 bases and J 5 bases; bases outside gene matches: 5. The CDR3 is made up of 16 amino acids. CDR1 and CDR2 (germline): SGHTA, FQGNSA. CDR3 nucleotide sequence: TGTGCCAGCAGCTTGAGACTAGCGGGGGGACAAGATACGCAGTATTTT. It specifies CASSLRLAGGQDTQYF.

In nucleotides, the CDR3 is TGTGCCTCTGCGGGAGAGACCCAGTACTTC. The encoded protein is CASAGETQYF. The chain is built from TRBV19 and TRBJ2-5; a possible D gene is TRBD2 (5 bases). Trimming stripped 11 bases from V and 4 bases from J, with 8 bases between. Germline lookup yields CDR1 LNHDA and CDR2 SQIVND (reference sequence). The CDR3 totals 10 residues.